This is a list of T cell receptor beta chains from one sample in a study of T cell repertoires in cytomegalovirus infection. MiXCR, applied by TCRdb to the reads, yields one record per CDR3 protein. Of 150,000 to 200,000 distinct CDR3 sequences listed, around 15% are singletons. Sequencing was done on a sample of PBMCs. The receptors here all came from a human donor in good health (CMV status not recorded). Some clones in this sample may be carry-over from other donors' samples. Both conserved end residues are trimmed from each CDR3.

AISGGRGLEETQY TRBJ2-5 TRBV10-3
ASSLGSLPLFINQPQH TRBJ1-5 TRBV7-8
ASSTRDSGANVLT TRBJ2-6 TRBV27
ASGLSLYEQY TRBJ2-7 TRBV12-5
ASSPGTANGGYT TRBJ1-2 TRBV7-2
ASSIETGGYEQY TRBJ2-7 TRBV19
ASSVSGGADEQY TRBJ2-7 TRBV9
ASSVPGQEMRKLF TRBJ1-4 TRBV7-2
ASSLAPRATYEQY TRBJ2-7 TRBV7-2
ASSFIRGEETQY TRBJ2-5 TRBV5-1
ASSDSEDLTDTQY TRBJ2-3 TRBV6-4
ASSPTGTVGGEQY TRBJ2-7 TRBV7-9
ASSPPGGSNTEAF TRBJ1-1 TRBV4-2
ATSDVAQRSWMNTEAF TRBJ1-1 TRBV24-1